These T cell receptor beta chains were read from a single sample in a study of blood T cell repertoires in COVID-19. Repertoires were generated with immunoSEQ multiplex PCR, while TCRdb's copy carries only in-frame clones and drops some. This repertoire shows about 370,000 clones, about 89% found once; its top ten account for approximately 3%. Sequencing used peripheral blood. The receptor source for this set is a woman younger than 45 with COVID-19, enrolled during active disease. Both conserved end residues are part of each CDR3. The D gene is left open where the match is weak. Size tells how often a clone was seen (once, few, many) or the class of an expanded clone, and some rows leave it out.

TRBD1,TRBJ1-4,NA,TRBV6-5,TGTGCCAGCGCTAGGGGGCTTCCTAATGAAAAACTGTTTTTT,CASARGLPNEKLFF
TRBD2,TRBJ2-2,NA,TRBV6-5,TGTGCCAGCAGTTCTGGACTAGGCCGGGGAGAGCTGTTTTTT,CASSSGLGRGELFF
NA,TRBJ1-6,once,TRBV21-1,TGTGCCAGCAGCAAACCGGGACAGGGGCTAAGGCCTTATAATTCACCCCTCCACTTT,CASSKPGQGLRPYNSPLHF
TRBD1,TRBJ1-5,NA,TRBV28,TGTGCCAGCAGGACCAGGGGGACGAATCAGCCCCAGCATTTT,CASRTRGTNQPQHF
TRBD2,TRBJ2-1,NA,TRBV7-9,TGTGCCAGCAGCTTCAGACTAGCGGGAGCTTACAATGAGCAGTTCTTC,CASSFRLAGAYNEQFF
TRBD1,TRBJ2-3,NA,TRBV11-2,TGTGCCAGCAGCCACGAATATTCCGGGACAGACACAGATACGCAGTATTTT,CASSHEYSGTDTDTQYF
TRBD1,TRBJ2-5,NA,TRBV19,TGTGCCAGTGGGGGACAGGGTGGAGAGACCCAGTACTTC,CASGGQGGETQYF
TRBD2,TRBJ2-7,NA,TRBV10-3,TGTGCCATCAGTGACCCCGGGACTAGTCTGAATTTC,CAISDPGTSLNF
NA,TRBJ1-2,few,TRBV6-6,TGTGCCAGCAGCCGCGACTATGGCTACACCTTC,CASSRDYGYTF
NA,TRBJ2-1,NA,TRBV2,TGTGCCAGCATGGGGGCTGTAGATTACAATGAGCAGTTCTTC,CASMGAVDYNEQFF